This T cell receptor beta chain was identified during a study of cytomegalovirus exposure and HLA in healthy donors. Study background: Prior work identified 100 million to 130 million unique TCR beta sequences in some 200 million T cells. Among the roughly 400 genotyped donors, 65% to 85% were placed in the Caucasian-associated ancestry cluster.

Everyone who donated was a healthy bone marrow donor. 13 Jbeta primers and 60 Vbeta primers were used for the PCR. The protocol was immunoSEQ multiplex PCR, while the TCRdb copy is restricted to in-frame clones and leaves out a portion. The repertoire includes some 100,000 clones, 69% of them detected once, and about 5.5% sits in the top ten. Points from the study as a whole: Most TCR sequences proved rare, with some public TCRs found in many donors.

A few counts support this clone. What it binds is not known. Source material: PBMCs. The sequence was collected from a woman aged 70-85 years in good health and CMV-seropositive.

The CDR3 region is CAWSIGTSGVQETQYF. The DNA of the CDR3 is TGTGCCTGGAGTATCGGGACTAGCGGGGTTCAAGAGACCCAGTACTTC. V gene TRBV30 combines with J gene TRBJ2-5; TRBD2 aligns across 13 bases. The V gene end was trimmed by 2 bases and the J gene end by 2 bases; junction bases not matched to a gene: 5. Germline V gene sequence: CDR1 GTSNPN, CDR2 SVGIG (reference sequence). The CDR3 is 16 residues long.